This TCR beta chain was obtained from a study of cytomegalovirus exposure and HLA in healthy donors. The study, taken as a whole, reports: About 90% or about 30% of the time was how often most TCR beta V segments were productive, according to an earlier analysis. Reportedly, TCR beta sequences accurately predicted HLA-A and HLA-B alleles in most subjects. One variant, a missense change in DCLRE1C, was linked in a later analysis to TCR beta V- and J-gene trimming.

PCR amplification relied on 60 Vbeta primers (plus 13 Jbeta primers). The repertoire was sequenced with immunoSEQ multiplex PCR; TCRdb's copy has only in-frame clones and lacks some. Of 190,000 or so clones in the sample, around 79% were seen once. The junction had 18 bases not matched to a gene; V was cut back by 7 bases and J by 2 bases. Germline loops: CDR1 SGHTA, CDR2 FQGNSA. The CDR3 is 19 amino acids. A note on this clone: Antigen unknown.

Donors likely had unrecorded immune exposures despite being nominally healthy when sampled. Sequencing was done on a sample of PBMCs. The chain joins TRBV7-2 to TRBJ2-1; 9 nucleotides line up with TRBD2. The source is a male donor in good health and CMV-seropositive. CDR3 coding DNA: TGTGCCAGCACGCCCCGCAGCATAGCGGGAGTTATTGCCTACAATGAGCAGTTCTTC. Encoded protein: CASTPRSIAGVIAYNEQFF.